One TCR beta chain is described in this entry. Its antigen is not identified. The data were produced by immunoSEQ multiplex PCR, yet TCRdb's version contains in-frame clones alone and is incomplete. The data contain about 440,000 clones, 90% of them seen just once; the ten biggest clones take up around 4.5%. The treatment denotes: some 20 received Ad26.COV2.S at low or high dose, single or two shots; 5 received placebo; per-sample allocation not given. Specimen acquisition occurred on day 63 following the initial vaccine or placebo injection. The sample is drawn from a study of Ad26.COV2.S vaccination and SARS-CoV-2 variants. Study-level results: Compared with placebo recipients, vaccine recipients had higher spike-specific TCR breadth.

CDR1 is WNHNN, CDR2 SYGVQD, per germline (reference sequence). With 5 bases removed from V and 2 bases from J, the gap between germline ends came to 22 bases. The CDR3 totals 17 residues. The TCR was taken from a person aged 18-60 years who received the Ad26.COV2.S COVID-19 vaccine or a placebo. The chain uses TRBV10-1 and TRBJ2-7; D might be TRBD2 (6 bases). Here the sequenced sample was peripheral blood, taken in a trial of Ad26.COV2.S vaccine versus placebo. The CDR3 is CASSQNGSGSIAYEQYF. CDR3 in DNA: TGCGCCAGCAGTCAAAACGGGAGCGGTAGCATTGCCTACGAGCAGTACTTC.